This T cell receptor beta chain was profiled in a study of blood T cell repertoires in COVID-19. The V and J ends lost 2 bases and 8 bases, in that order; junction bases with no gene match: 15. The CDR3 consists of 18 residues. The germline V gene encodes CDR1 MNHEY and CDR2 SVGEGT. Only in-frame clones appear in the TCRdb table, and some are missing; sequencing was by immunoSEQ multiplex PCR. The sample has 160,000 or so clones; about four fifths are singletons. This clone occurred once. The chain uses TRBV6-2 or TRBV6-3 and TRBJ2-1, with 10 nucleotides matching TRBD2. The sequenced sample was peripheral blood. The clonotype was recovered from a woman aged 70-85 years with acute or convalescent COVID-19. The CDR3 DNA sequence: TGTGCCAGCAGTTACGAGTTGGCTAGCGGGAGAAGTCGAGATGAGCAGTTCTTC. This translates into CASSYELASGRSRDEQFF.